These T cell receptor beta chains were read from a single sample in a study of T cell changes during pregnancy in multiple sclerosis. The protocol was immunoSEQ multiplex PCR, while the TCRdb copy is restricted to in-frame clones and leaves out a portion. The table includes roughly 110,000 clones, 90% to 95% detected once. Sequencing used peripheral blood, obtained in the third trimester of pregnancy. These TCRs come from a female donor with multiple sclerosis, enrolled in a pregnancy study. Both conserved end residues are part of each CDR3. A D gene is named only where the DNA matches it firmly. Rows give clone size only sometimes, using once, few, many, or a class for an expanded clone.

CDR3,DNA,size,J,V,D
CASSQPRQGNYGYTF,TGTGCCAGCAGCCAACCTAGACAGGGGAACTATGGCTACACCTTC,-,TRBJ1-2,TRBV28,TRBD1
CAWAQGPYEQYF,TGTGCCTGGGCACAGGGCCCCTACGAGCAGTACTTC,-,TRBJ2-7,TRBV30,-
CAWCRGTGALYEQYF,TGTGCCTGGTGCCGGGGGACAGGGGCCTTGTACGAGCAGTACTTC,-,TRBJ2-7,TRBV30,TRBD1
CASSLIGRSYGYTF,TGTGCCAGCAGCTTAATTGGCAGATCCTATGGCTACACCTTC,-,TRBJ1-2,TRBV7-3,-
CASSRDSNQPQHF,TGTGCCAGCAGCCGGGACAGTAATCAGCCCCAGCATTTT,-,TRBJ1-5,TRBV7-9,TRBD1
CASSFVSGGYNEQFF,TGTGCCAGCAGCTTCGTTAGCGGGGGTTACAATGAGCAGTTCTTC,-,TRBJ2-1,TRBV7-9,TRBD2
CASSRDRGREQYF,TGTGCCAGCAGCCGCGACAGGGGGCGAGAGCAGTACTTC,-,TRBJ2-7,TRBV7-6,TRBD1
CASSVSGQGVNIQYF,TGCGCCAGCAGCGTGTCGGGACAGGGGGTAAACATTCAGTACTTC,once,TRBJ2-4,TRBV5-1,TRBD1
CASSLLTRTGELFF,TGTGCCAGCAGTCTTCTTACACGCACCGGGGAGCTGTTTTTT,-,TRBJ2-2,TRBV2,-
CAWSRGLYEKLFF,TGTGCCTGGAGTAGGGGTCTTTATGAAAAACTGTTTTTT,once,TRBJ1-4,TRBV30,-
CAWSPTGIPNYGYTF,TGTGCCTGGAGCCCCACCGGGATCCCTAACTATGGCTACACCTTC,-,TRBJ1-2,TRBV30,-
CASSLGGSQETQYF,TGTGCCAGCAGTCTCGGGGGGTCCCAAGAGACCCAGTACTTC,-,TRBJ2-5,TRBV7-2,TRBD2
CASSSFGGQGNTEAFF,TGTGCCAGCAGCTCATTCGGTGGACAGGGGAACACTGAAGCTTTCTTT,-,TRBJ1-1,TRBV11-2,TRBD1
CASSLVTSGGVYEQYF,TGTGCCAGCAGCTTAGTGACTAGCGGGGGGGTATACGAGCAGTACTTC,-,TRBJ2-7,TRBV7-2,TRBD2
CASSARLAEFDNF,TGTGCCAGCAGTGCGAGACTAGCTGAGTTTGACAATTTT,-,TRBJ2-3,TRBV6-1,TRBD2
CASLGTPSTDTQYF,TGTGCCAGCTTAGGGACACCTAGCACAGATACGCAGTATTTT,-,TRBJ2-3,TRBV18,-
CASSRTSGGAYEQYF,TGCGCCAGCAGCAGGACTAGCGGGGGGGCCTACGAGCAGTACTTC,-,TRBJ2-7,TRBV5-1,TRBD2
CASGPISAYEQYF,TGTGCCAGCGGCCCGATCTCAGCCTACGAGCAGTACTTC,-,TRBJ2-7,TRBV7-6,-
CASSLEGRAGANVLTF,TGCGCCAGCAGCTTAGAGGGTAGAGCTGGGGCCAACGTCCTGACTTTC,-,TRBJ2-6,TRBV5-1,-
CAWSVRPDTETFF,TGTGCCTGGAGTGTACGTCCCGACACTGAAACTTTCTTT,-,TRBJ1-1,TRBV30,-
CASSLTSGQFGNTIYF,TGTGCCAGCAGCCTCACTTCGGGACAGTTCGGAAACACCATATATTTT,-,TRBJ1-3,TRBV28,TRBD1
CASSPWEGAFF,TGTGCCAGCAGCCCGTGGGAGGGGGCTTTCTTT,-,TRBJ1-1,TRBV11-2,-
CTSSQDQERGVRREQFF,TGCACCAGCAGCCAAGATCAGGAGCGGGGGGTAAGGCGGGAGCAGTTCTTC,-,TRBJ2-1,TRBV4-1,TRBD2
CASSFADTQYF,TGTGCCAGCAGCTTTGCGGATACGCAGTATTTT,-,TRBJ2-3,TRBV7-9,-
CASRVTGANYGYTF,TGTGCCAGCAGGGTAACCGGAGCTAACTATGGCTACACCTTC,-,TRBJ1-2,TRBV2,-
CASSFPATNEKLFF,TGTGCCAGCAGCTTTCCAGCAACTAATGAAAAACTGTTTTTT,-,TRBJ1-4,TRBV7-9,-
CATSRDRDEQYF,TGTGCCACCAGCAGAGATCGAGACGAGCAGTACTTC,-,TRBJ2-7,TRBV15,-
CASSLVASNADTQYF,TGTGCCAGCAGCTTAGTAGCTAGCAACGCAGATACGCAGTATTTT,-,TRBJ2-3,TRBV7-2,-
CASSSGQGGQPQHF,TGTGCCAGCAGCTCGGGACAGGGTGGTCAGCCCCAGCATTTT,few,TRBJ1-5,TRBV7-9,TRBD1
CASSFRGALQETQYF,TGTGCCAGCAGCTTCCGCGGGGCCCTCCAAGAGACCCAGTACTTC,-,TRBJ2-5,TRBV7-9,-
CASIRDRGLYEQYF,TGTGCCAGCATAAGGGACAGGGGACTCTACGAGCAGTACTTC,-,TRBJ2-7,TRBV6-1,TRBD1
CAGGGDRGNTGELFF,TGTGCCGGCGGGGGGGACAGGGGGAACACCGGGGAGCTGTTTTTT,-,TRBJ2-2,TRBV27,-
CASSEPGLGDRAQFF,TGTGCCAGCAGTGAGCCGGGACTTGGGGATCGGGCGCAGTTCTTC,-,TRBJ2-1,TRBV6-1,-
CASSLRAGLYQETQYF,TGTGCCAGCAGCTTAAGGGCGGGGCTGTACCAAGAGACCCAGTACTTC,-,TRBJ2-5,TRBV7-2,-
CASSPRRALNYGYTF,TGTGCCAGCAGCCCCCGAAGAGCCCTCAACTATGGCTACACCTTC,-,TRBJ1-2,TRBV11-2,-
CASSPSDRGWSEAFF,TGTGCCAGCTCACCCTCGGACAGGGGATGGTCTGAAGCTTTCTTT,-,TRBJ1-1,TRBV18,TRBD1
CASSLTGPNTEAFF,TGTGCCAGCAGTTTAACGGGTCCTAACACTGAAGCTTTCTTT,-,TRBJ1-1,TRBV28,-
CASTPSDGSSNEQYF,TGTGCCAGCACCCCGTCAGACGGGAGCTCTAACGAGCAGTACTTC,-,TRBJ2-7,TRBV9,-
CASSPRDSLYNEQFF,TGTGCCAGCTCACCCCGGGACTCGCTCTACAATGAGCAGTTCTTC,once,TRBJ2-1,TRBV18,-
CSVFEGGSGEKLFF,TGCAGCGTTTTTGAGGGAGGTTCGGGTGAAAAACTGTTTTTT,-,TRBJ1-4,TRBV29-1,-
CASSPSGRGEQYF,TGTGCCAGCAGCCCCTCCGGAAGGGGCGAGCAGTACTTC,-,TRBJ2-7,TRBV7-8,-
CASSIRGNQPQHF,TGTGCCAGTAGTATTAGGGGGAATCAGCCCCAGCATTTT,-,TRBJ1-5,TRBV19,-